The 3 T cell receptor beta chains presented below share a single source sample, sequenced in a study of response to subunit inactivated influenza vaccine. TCRdb redid the calling of the RT-PCR reads with MiXCR, one entry per CDR3 protein. The data show about 500,000 distinct CDR3 sequences, approximately 15% seen once. This material consisted of CD4+ T cells sorted from PBMCs, taken roughly 24 months after vaccination. The source of these receptors is a man aged 50 to 75 who received an inactivated influenza vaccine.

The chain couples TRBV3-1 to TRBJ1-1; D call uncertain. The CDR3 has 13 residues. Germline CDR1 and CDR2: LGHDT and YNNKEL (reference sequence). V lost 3 bases and J 0 bases, leaving 5 bases between the germline ends. The CDR3 reads CASSQTVNTEAFF. The CDR3 bases are TGTGCCAGCAGCCAGACGGTGAACACTGAAGCTTTCTTT.

This clonotype was counted between two and nine times. The chain recombines TRBV4-2 with TRBJ1-2; 10 bases fit TRBD1. Germline-derived CDR1 and CDR2 are LGHNA and YNFKEQ. J was trimmed by 2 bases and V by 1 base; bases with no gene match: 7. There are 17 residues in the CDR3. The CDR3 DNA reads TGTGCCAGCAGCCAAGTTTTCGGACAGGGGGTAAACTATGGCTACACCTTC. It yields the protein CASSQVFGQGVNYGYTF.

This chain's CDR3 is CSAPERGETQYF. For the CDR3, the DNA is TGCAGTGCTCCCGAGAGGGGGGAGACCCAGTACTTC. The chain is built from TRBV20-1 and TRBJ2-5, with D possibly matching TRBD1 (6 bases). The CDR3 consists of 12 residues. The V gene's germline CDR1 is DFQATT and CDR2 SNEGSKA (reference sequence). The V and J ends lost 5 bases and 5 bases respectively, with 12 bases between them.